The entry below gives a single T cell receptor (beta chain) sequence along with its context. Study processing details: Amplifying reference gene primers gave estimates of nucleated cell counts. TCRdb keeps only in-frame clones here, not all; method: immunoSEQ multiplex PCR. The D gene and trimming were derived from the DNA, and the V and J assignments and clone size from that table. This table holds over 13,000 clones, about 90% found once. The source of the sample is a study of blood T cell repertoires in COVID-19. The wider study: The United States, Italy and Spain provided the acute and convalescent COVID-19 samples. Sources were T cells, B-cell-depleted T cells, or PBMCs; the material itself was cDNA or gDNA.

CDR1 is SEHNR and CDR2 is FQNEAQ in the germline V gene (reference sequence). The CDR3 has 11 amino acids. The V end lost 5 bases, the J end lost 9 bases, and 8 bases lay between the germline ends. This TCR derives from a human donor in a cohort sampled during active COVID-19. Sequenced material: peripheral blood. The J gene is TRBJ2-1, the V gene TRBV7-9, with D uncertain. The CDR3 sequence: CASSEFSEQFF. The CDR3 DNA sequence: TGTGCCAGCAGCGAGTTTAGTGAGCAGTTCTTC.